This entry concerns a single T cell receptor (beta chain). What it binds is unknown. Repertoires were generated with immunoSEQ multiplex PCR, while TCRdb's copy carries only in-frame clones and drops some. The sample yields about 140,000 clones, 85% to 95% seen once. This sample is part of a study of T cell responses to AZD1222 COVID-19 vaccine. Findings and limits, study-wide: Spike-specific TCR breadth and depth were elevated following two AZD1222 doses. In a largely white British group with more females than males, clonal diversity was possibly underestimated.

Between the trimmed V and J ends, which lost 3 bases and 4 bases, there was a span of 11 bases. This CDR3 has 14 residues. CDR1 SGHNT and CDR2 YENEEA come from the germline V gene. Specimen: peripheral blood, collected on day 0 of MenACWY control vaccination. The chain carries TRBV11-3 and TRBJ2-3; unclear D gene. This clonotype was sampled from an adult in good health. DNA of the CDR3: TGTGCCAGCAGCTTTCACTCTACTTCAGATACGCAGTATTTT. Residues: CASSFHSTSDTQYF.